The TCR beta chain under discussion was sequenced for a study of T-cell reconstitution after alpha-beta-depleted transplantation in children (TCRdb year 2016). Regarding the study in general: The study quantitatively tracked T-cell immune reconstitution after TCRalphabeta/CD19-depleted allogeneic hematopoietic cell transplantation in children using TCR repertoire profiling.

Libraries were prepared through PCR. Sequencing was carried out with an Illumina HiSeq 2500. TCR libraries were prepared with molecular barcoding, using unique molecular identifiers to normalize TCRbeta repertoire quantification. The public reads were reprocessed in TCRdb via fastp at Q25 and MiXCR, keeping in-frame beta chains. Identical CDR3 proteins give one entry, which carries the most common genes and DNA. Here the sample has tens of thousands of distinct CDR3 sequences; 4.9% occur a single time. The ten largest account for approximately 20% of the sample. Beyond this particular receptor, the publication reports: The frequencies of hyperexpanded clones fell over the following months, and after one year, T-cell counts and TCRbeta diversity were mostly attributed to newly produced T cells. About two months after transplant, the apparently early recovery of alphabetaT-cell counts reportedly depended on just several hundred clones that had expanded rapidly and came from non-depleted graft cells. In some patients, the high TCRbeta diversity seen at day 60 was put down to recipient T cells and intrathymic progenitors that had survived conditioning.

From its cysteine to its phenylalanine, the CDR3 spans 17 amino acids. CDR3 DNA is the only sequence kept; it has 51 bases, read in frame from the first base. At the junction V is shortened by 1 base and J by 2 bases, with 17 bases in between. CDR1 and CDR2 were assigned from the germline V gene (reference sequence) as SGHAT and FQDESV. Explained via the paper, the treatment or condition label denotes: allogeneic hematopoietic cell transplantation with graft depleted of TCRalphabeta T cells and CD19 B cells. TCRalphabeta/CD19-depleted allogeneic hematopoietic cell grafts were given to the transplant recipients, all of whom were children. At least ten counts were recorded for this clonotype. Its antigen specificity is not known. Per-nucleotide qualities are absent, and no much larger clonotype sits a single base away.

The sequence was collected from a boy under three years old who had a stem cell transplant for acute myeloid leukemia, so the T cells may come from the graft donor. The chain was built from TRBV11-1 and TRBJ2-5; a tentative D call is TRBD1 (5 bases match). This specimen consisted of PBMCs, mostly from graft donor cells, obtained 180 days after TCRalphabeta/CD19-depleted stem cell transplant. The CDR3 amino acid sequence is: CASSLGRVGDRQETQYF. In nucleotide form, the sequence is TGTGCCAGCAGCTTAGGGCGCGTTGGCGACAGACAAGAGACCCAGTACTTC.